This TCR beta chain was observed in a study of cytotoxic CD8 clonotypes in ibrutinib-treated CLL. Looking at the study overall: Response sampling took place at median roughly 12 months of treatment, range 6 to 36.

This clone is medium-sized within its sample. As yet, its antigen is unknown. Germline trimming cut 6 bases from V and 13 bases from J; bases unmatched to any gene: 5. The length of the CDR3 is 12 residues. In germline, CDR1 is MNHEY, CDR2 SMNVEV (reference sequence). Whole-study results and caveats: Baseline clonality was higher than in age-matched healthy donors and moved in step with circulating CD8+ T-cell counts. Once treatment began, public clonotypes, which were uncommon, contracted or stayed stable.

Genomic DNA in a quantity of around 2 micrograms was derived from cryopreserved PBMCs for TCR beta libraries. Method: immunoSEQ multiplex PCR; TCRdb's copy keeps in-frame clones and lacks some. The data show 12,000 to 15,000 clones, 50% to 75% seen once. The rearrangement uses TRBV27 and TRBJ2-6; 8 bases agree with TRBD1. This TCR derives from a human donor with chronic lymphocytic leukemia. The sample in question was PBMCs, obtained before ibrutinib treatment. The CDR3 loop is CASSLDRGVLTF. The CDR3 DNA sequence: TGTGCCAGCAGCCTAGACAGGGGTGTCCTGACTTTC.